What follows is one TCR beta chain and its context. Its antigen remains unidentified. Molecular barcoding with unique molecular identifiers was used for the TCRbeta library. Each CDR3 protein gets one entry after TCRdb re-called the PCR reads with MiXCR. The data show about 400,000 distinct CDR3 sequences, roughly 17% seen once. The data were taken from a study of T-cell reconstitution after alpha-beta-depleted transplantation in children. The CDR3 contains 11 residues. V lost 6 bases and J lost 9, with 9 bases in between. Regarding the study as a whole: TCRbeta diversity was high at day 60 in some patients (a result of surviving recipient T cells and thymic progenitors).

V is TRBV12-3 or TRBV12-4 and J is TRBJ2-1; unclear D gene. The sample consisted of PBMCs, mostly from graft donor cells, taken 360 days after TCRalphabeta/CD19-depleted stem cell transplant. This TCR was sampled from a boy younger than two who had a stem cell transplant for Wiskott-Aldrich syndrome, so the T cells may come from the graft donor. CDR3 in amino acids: CASSGFREQFF. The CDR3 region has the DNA TGTGCCAGCAGCGGGTTTCGTGAGCAGTTCTTC.